The 6 T cell receptor beta chains below were found in one sample sequenced in a study of T cells after yellow fever vaccination. TCRdb analysed the 5' RACE reads with MiXCR anew, one entry per CDR3 protein. The sample carries about 130,000 distinct CDR3 sequences, under 8% recorded once. The sequencing here drew on CD4+ T cells sorted from PBMCs, taken 9 to 11 days after the first yellow fever vaccination. The receptors derive from a man younger than 35 who received the YFV17D yellow fever vaccine.

This clonotype was seen at least ten times. The CDR3 is CASSNGGDTIYF. CDR3 DNA: TGTGCCAGCTCCAACGGGGGAGACACCATATATTTT. The rearrangement links TRBV18 to TRBJ1-3; possibly TRBD1 for D (5 bases). V gave up 6 bases and J gave up 8 bases, with 11 bases separating them. CDR1 is KGHSH, CDR2 LQKENI, per germline. The CDR3 contains 12 residues.

This clonotype occurred once. A much bigger clone sits one base away, suggesting this may be a read error. The chain employs TRBV6-1 and TRBJ2-1; no firm D call. The CDR3 runs to 16 residues. Germline V CDR1 and CDR2: MNHNS, SASEGT. CDR3 nucleotide sequence: TGTACCAGCAGTCCTTGGACGGCGAGCTCCTACAATGAGCAGTTCTTC. Encoded protein: CTSSPWTASSYNEQFF.

This clonotype was counted at least ten times. The chain employs TRBV20-1 and TRBJ1-6; D gene uncertain. The V and J ends lost 4 bases and 0 bases respectively, with 7 bases between them. Germline V gene data show CDR1 as DFQATT and CDR2 as SNEGSKA (reference sequence). The CDR3 has 14 amino acids. CDR3 DNA sequence: TGCAGTGCTATACAGAGCTCCTATAATTCACCCCTCCACTTT. Protein: CSAIQSSYNSPLHF.

The chain uses TRBV20-1 and TRBJ1-4; the D is unclear. Between the trimmed V and J ends, which lost 0 bases and 6 bases, there was a span of 11 bases. CDR1 and CDR2 (germline): DFQATT, SNEGSKA (reference sequence). The CDR3 consists of 14 residues. CDR3 nucleotide sequence: TGCAGTGCTAGAGATTCGGGAGGACATGAAAAACTGTTTTTT. Translation gives CSARDSGGHEKLFF.

This clonotype was counted only a few times. The chain joins TRBV12-3 or TRBV12-4 to TRBJ1-5, with D possibly being TRBD1 (5 bases). The ends were cut back, 7 bases at V and 0 bases at J, with 19 bases in the middle. The CDR3 covers 17 residues. CDR3 in DNA: TGTGCCAGCATCAGCCCCGTGGGGGTTTTTAGCAATCAGCCCCAGCATTTT. Protein product: CASISPVGVFSNQPQHF.

This clonotype was observed many times. The chain links TRBV11-2 to TRBJ2-2; TRBD1 is a possible D gene (6 bases). This CDR3 has 16 amino acids. V was shortened by 0 bases and J by 5 bases, with 13 bases between the two germline ends. The germline V gene has CDR1 SGHAT and CDR2 FQNNGV. The CDR3 DNA is TGTGCCAGCAGCTTAGAAATGGGGGCCAGGACCGGGGAGCTGTTTTTT. Its protein product is CASSLEMGARTGELFF.